These 11 T cell receptor beta chains originate from one sample sequenced in a study of blood T cell repertoires in COVID-19. TCRdb keeps only in-frame clones here, not all; method: immunoSEQ multiplex PCR. This repertoire shows roughly 220,000 clones, approximately 83% found once; its top ten account for less than 5%. Input material: PBMCs or T cells enriched from blood (not recorded which). The receptors originated from a woman aged 35 to 49 with acute COVID-19.

This chain uses TRBV13 with TRBJ1-1; a weak D match, TRBD1 (5 bases). CDR1 and CDR2 (germline): PRHDT, FYEKMQ (reference sequence). The germline V and J ends were trimmed by 5 bases and 1 base, with 17 bases remaining between them. CDR3 length: 16 amino acids. The CDR3 sequence: CASSASREGTNTEAFF. In DNA, the CDR3 is TGTGCCAGCAGCGCTTCGAGGGAGGGGACGAACACTGAAGCTTTCTTT.

DNA for the CDR3: TGCGCCAGCAGCTTGACAGGTACCACTGAAGCTTTCTTT. It translates to CASSLTGTTEAFF. The chain carries TRBV5-1 and TRBJ1-1, with D possibly TRBD1 on 5 matching bases. CDR1 is SGHRS and CDR2 is YFSETQ in the germline V gene. V shed 1 base and J shed 4 bases, with 8 bases lying between them. This CDR3 has 13 amino acids.

The rearrangement uses TRBV19 and TRBJ2-7; 8 bases match TRBD1. The CDR3 length is 14 residues. V lost 9 bases, J lost 2 bases, and 9 bases stayed unmatched. Germline assignment: CDR1 LNHDA and CDR2 SQIVND (reference sequence). CDR3 nucleotide sequence: TGTGCCAGCGCGACGGGACAGGAAGCCTACGAGCAGTACTTC. Translation: CASATGQEAYEQYF.

CDR3 nucleotide sequence: TGTGCCAGCAGCCCCTCTCGCGGGGGGGACAATGAGCAGTTCTTC. This translates into CASSPSRGGDNEQFF. The rearrangement joins TRBV2 to TRBJ2-1; the match to TRBD2 covers 9 bases. Germline CDR1 reads SNHLY; CDR2 reads FYNNEI. The CDR3 length is 15 residues. The J segment lost 5 bases and the V segment lost 6 bases, leaving 8 bases of the junction unmatched.

CDR3 residues: CGEGGRQPQHF. The CDR3 bases are TGTGGAGAAGGGGGCAGGCAGCCCCAGCATTTT. The chain couples TRBV6-4 to TRBJ1-5; 7 bases line up with TRBD1. The length of the CDR3 is 11 residues. CDR1 is MRHNA, CDR2 SNTAGT, per germline.

Comments on this clone: In the same sample, other DNA sequences code for this CDR3. The J gene is TRBJ1-5, the V gene TRBV25-1; D is undetermined. Germline CDR1 reads MGHDK; CDR2 reads SYGVNS. V lost 1 base, J lost 0 bases, and 4 bases lay in between. The CDR3 loop spans 14 amino acids. The CDR3 bases are TGTGCCAGCAGTGAATTTTATAGCAATCAGCCCCAGCATTTT. Protein product: CASSEFYSNQPQHF.

This clone was counted once. V and J are TRBV7-2 and TRBJ2-5; the match to TRBD1 covers 8 bases. With V trimmed by 3 bases and J by 5 bases, 5 bases remained unmatched. This CDR3 comprises 14 residues. Germline-derived CDR1 and CDR2 are SGHTA and FQGNSA. CDR3 region: CASSLGQVRETQYF. Written as DNA, the CDR3 is TGTGCCAGCAGCTTGGGACAGGTTCGGGAGACCCAGTACTTC.

V usage is TRBV28 and J usage is TRBJ1-1, with D possibly being TRBD1 (6 bases). CDR1 is MDHEN, CDR2 SYDVKM, per germline. The length of the CDR3 is 16 residues. V lost 6 bases, J lost 5 bases, and 22 bases lay in between. The CDR3 sequence is CASRMGERTVGTEAFF. For the CDR3, the DNA is TGTGCCAGCAGGATGGGCGAGAGGACAGTGGGGACTGAAGCTTTCTTT.

The CDR3 loop reads CASSPMASANEQFF. The CDR3 DNA sequence: TGTGCCAGCAGCCCAATGGCATCAGCGAATGAGCAGTTCTTC. This chain uses TRBV3-1 (or the pseudogene TRBV3-2) with TRBJ2-1; D call uncertain. V gave up 4 bases and J gave up 7 bases, with 14 bases separating them. The CDR3 sequence is 14 residues long. Germline V lookup: CDR1 LGHDT, CDR2 YNNKEL (reference sequence).

J is TRBJ2-1 and V is TRBV5-1, with 9 bases matching TRBD1. V shed 3 bases, J shed 7 bases, and the junction held 8 bases outside the gene matches. The germline CDR1 and CDR2 sequences are SGHRS and YFSETQ. The CDR3 length is 15 residues. The CDR3 here is CASSSRQGVFNEQFF. CDR3 nucleotides: TGCGCCAGCAGCTCTCGACAGGGGGTCTTTAATGAGCAGTTCTTC.

The chain joins TRBV7-9 to TRBJ2-3; 7 bases are a match to TRBD2. This CDR3 has 16 amino acids. CDR1 and CDR2 (germline): SEHNR, FQNEAQ (reference sequence). V lost 5 bases and J lost 0; bases outside the gene matches: 8. The CDR3 loop is CASSPRISGSTDTQYF. The CDR3 DNA reads TGTGCCAGCAGCCCCCGGATTAGCGGGAGCACAGATACGCAGTATTTT.